The next 29 T cell receptor beta chains were all read from a single sample in a study of beta chain features in type 1 diabetes (dated by TCRdb to between 2017 and 2018). The protocol used for the library was the immunoSEQ multiplex PCR assay. All of the isolated RNA was reverse transcribed with the High Capacity cDNA Reverse Transcription Kit, so expressed TCRB transcripts were sequenced. The table comes from immuneACCESS by way of TCRdb, which keeps in-frame sequences with V and J called. Part of the clones is missing from these tables; in studies checked, under half for an unresolved V gene and the rest for unknown reasons. The table for this sample lists roughly 150,000 clones; 11% of them were counted only once. Clones ranked in the top ten supply about 2.1% of the sample. The sequenced material came from central memory CD4+ T cells from blood. The receptors were sampled from a man aged 18 to 35 in good health.

The chain employs TRBV7-9 and TRBJ2-6; D is perhaps TRBD2 (5 bases). Trimming removed 1 base from V and 6 bases from J, with 16 bases in between. The CDR3 has 17 amino acids. Germline-derived CDR1 and CDR2 are SEHNR and FQNEAQ (reference sequence). The CDR3 protein is CASSLDTRVREANVLTF. The CDR3 DNA sequence: TGTGCCAGCAGCTTAGACACCCGGGTTCGGGAGGCCAACGTCCTGACTTTC.

This clone has just a few counts. The chain combines TRBV28 with TRBJ1-6; 9 positions agree with TRBD1. The V gene's germline CDR1 is MDHEN and CDR2 SYDVKM. The CDR3 totals 15 residues. The V gene end was trimmed by 10 bases and the J gene end by 4 bases; junction bases not matched to a gene: 8. This CDR3 is CATKRGQGYNSPLHF. For the CDR3, the DNA is TGTGCCACCAAAAGGGGACAGGGTTATAATTCACCCCTCCACTTT. The whole variable domain, filled in from reference TRBV28 and TRBJ1-6, reads DVKVTQSSRYLVKRTGEKVFLECVQDMDHENMFWYRQDPGLGLRLIYFSYDVKMKEKGDIPEGYSVSREKKERFSLILESASTNQTSMYLCATKRGQGYNSPLHFGNGTRLTVT.

This clone showed up just a few times. The chain joins TRBV15 to TRBJ1-1, with a tentative D call TRBD1 (5 bases). Germline V gene lookup returns CDR1 LNHNV and CDR2 YYDKDF (reference sequence). This CDR3 comprises 15 residues. Trimming took off 0 bases at V and 3 bases at J, with 11 bases between the two ends. CDR3 DNA sequence: TGTGCCACCAGCAGAGATCCAGGGAAATACACTGAAGCTTTCTTT. Its translation: CATSRDPGKYTEAFF.

This clone occurred a few times. The chain has TRBV7-2 and TRBJ2-3; 8 bases line up with TRBD2. V shed 1 base, J shed 7 bases, and the junction held 7 bases outside the gene matches. The CDR3 loop spans 15 amino acids. Germline values: CDR1 SGHTA, CDR2 FQGNSA. CDR3 residues: CASSLVGREENTQYF. The CDR3 DNA sequence: TGTGCCAGCAGCTTAGTAGGGCGGGAGGAAAATACGCAGTATTTT.

By share of the sample, this clone is medium-sized. The chain links TRBV7-2 to TRBJ2-5; D possibly uses TRBD1 or TRBD2 (5 bases each). V shed 2 bases and J shed 1 base, with 11 bases lying between them. CDR1 SGHTA and CDR2 FQGNSA come from the germline V gene. The CDR3 is made up of 15 amino acids. CDR3 in amino acids: CASSLTRDRQETQYF. DNA of the CDR3: TGTGCCAGCAGCTTAACCAGGGACCGCCAAGAGACCCAGTACTTC.

A few counts support this clone. J is TRBJ2-5 and V is TRBV28, with TRBD2 matching 10 bases. The CDR3 runs to 18 residues. The J segment lost 5 bases and the V segment lost 3 bases, leaving 15 bases of the junction unmatched. Germline CDR1 MDHEN, CDR2 SYDVKM. The CDR3 loop reads CASSFRIAGGRVMETQYF. The CDR3 DNA reads as TGTGCCAGCAGTTTCCGGATAGCGGGAGGACGCGTGATGGAGACCCAGTACTTC.

This clone was counted between two and nine times. The V call is TRBV5-1, the J call TRBJ2-7; 7 positions match TRBD1. CDR1 is SGHRS, CDR2 YFSETQ, per germline. With 6 bases clipped from V and 6 bases from J, the junction kept 9 bases outside the gene matches. This CDR3 is 13 amino acids long. The DNA for the CDR3 is TGCGCCAGCACTCGGACAGGAGGACGCGAGCAGTACTTC. Translated, it gives CASTRTGGREQYF.

The chain couples TRBV5-6 to TRBJ1-2; TRBD1 matches 9 bases. Per the germline V gene, CDR1 is SGHDT and CDR2 is YYEEEE. The V gene end was trimmed by 2 bases and the J gene end by 4 bases; junction bases not matched to a gene: 6. The CDR3 runs to 15 residues. The CDR3 loop reads CASSFPGQGSYGYTF. In nucleotides, the CDR3 is TGTGCCAGCAGCTTTCCGGGACAGGGCAGCTATGGCTACACCTTC.

The chain has TRBV19 and TRBJ1-1, with D unclear. The germline V gene has CDR1 LNHDA and CDR2 SQIVND (reference sequence). V was shortened by 1 base and J by 1 base, with 13 bases between the two germline ends. This CDR3 spans 16 amino acids. CDR3 sequence reads: CASSIAPQEKNTEAFF. The CDR3 DNA follows: TGTGCCAGTAGTATAGCCCCCCAGGAAAAGAACACTGAAGCTTTCTTT.

The gene calls are TRBV20-1 and TRBJ2-7, with D perhaps TRBD1 or TRBD2 (5 bases each). Between the trimmed V and J ends, which lost 5 bases and 7 bases, there was a span of 12 bases. The CDR3 sequence is 11 residues long. Germline loops: CDR1 DFQATT, CDR2 SNEGSKA (reference sequence). Here the CDR3 reads CSAPRWGEQYF. The CDR3 nucleotides are TGCAGTGCTCCCCGGTGGGGGGAGCAGTACTTC.

Notes on this clone: The same CDR3 can be traced to other DNA sequences in this sample. The chain is built from TRBV30 and TRBJ2-5, with no clear D. This CDR3 contains 11 residues. Trimming left V 0 bases short and J 4 bases short, with 3 bases between. Per the germline V gene, CDR1 is GTSNPN and CDR2 is SVGIG (reference sequence). CDR3 region: CAWSVGETQYF. CDR3 DNA sequence: TGTGCCTGGAGTGTAGGAGAGACCCAGTACTTC.

This clone was detected a few times. The chain combines TRBV7-2 with TRBJ1-2; 7 bases align to TRBD1. Germline CDR1 is SGHTA and CDR2 is FQGNSA. V was pared by 5 bases and J by 5 bases, with 8 bases of the junction left unmatched. The CDR3 consists of 14 residues. Here the CDR3 reads CASSPDRVSYGYTF. The CDR3 bases are TGTGCCAGCAGCCCCGACAGGGTATCATATGGCTACACCTTC.

This clone was found a few times. The chain employs TRBV19 and TRBJ2-7; 8 positions agree with TRBD2. Germline CDR1 is LNHDA and CDR2 is SQIVND (reference sequence). V gave up 5 bases and J gave up 2 bases; unmatched junction bases: 5. The CDR3 runs to 14 residues. The CDR3: CASSSQRGTYEQYF. CDR3 in DNA: TGTGCCAGTAGTTCCCAGCGGGGGACCTACGAGCAGTACTTC.

This clone was counted at least ten times. The chain couples TRBV14 to TRBJ2-7; 13 bases are a match to TRBD2. J gave up 6 bases and V 3 bases, and 8 bases lay outside the gene matches. Germline CDR1 is SGHDN and CDR2 is FVKESK. The CDR3 consists of 16 residues. In nucleotides, the CDR3 is TGTGCCAGCAGCCAGGTCCCGGGACTAGCGGGAACCGAGCAGTACTTC. Protein product: CASSQVPGLAGTEQYF.

This chain uses TRBV11-2 with TRBJ2-1; the match to TRBD2 covers 8 bases. The V and J ends lost 2 bases and 4 bases, in that order; junction bases with no gene match: 7. The CDR3 runs 16 residues. Germline V CDR1 and CDR2: SGHAT, FQNNGV. The CDR3 DNA is TGTGCCAGCAGCTTATCCCTTGCGGGGGGTTACAATGAGCAGTTCTTC. It is translated as CASSLSLAGGYNEQFF.

Only a few counts were recorded for this clone. The rearrangement links TRBV5-1 to TRBJ2-7, with 7 nucleotides matching TRBD2. Per germline, CDR1 SGHRS and CDR2 YFSETQ. The V gene end was trimmed by 4 bases and the J gene end by 3 bases; junction bases not matched to a gene: 4. The CDR3 is 13 amino acids. CDR3 bases: TGCGCCAGCAGCAGAAGCGGGAACTACGAGCAGTACTTC. This sequence encodes CASSRSGNYEQYF.

This clone was counted a few times. This chain joins TRBV14 and TRBJ1-5; TRBD1 matches 11 bases. V was clipped by 0 bases and J by 4 bases; unmatched bases: 5. The germline V gene encodes CDR1 SGHDN and CDR2 FVKESK. CDR3 length equals 17 residues. CDR3 bases: TGTGCCAGCAGCCAAGACAGGACAGGGGGCGGGAATCAGCCCCAGCATTTT. Residues: CASSQDRTGGGNQPQHF.

This clone has ten or more counts. This chain connects TRBV6-6 to TRBJ2-7, with TRBD1 matching 7 bases. Germline V gene sequence: CDR1 MNHNY, CDR2 SVGAGI (reference sequence). The CDR3 runs 14 residues. J lost 2 bases, V lost 4 bases, and 5 bases had no gene match. The CDR3 sequence is CASSWGTAPYEQYF. In nucleotides, the CDR3 is TGTGCCAGCAGTTGGGGGACAGCCCCCTACGAGCAGTACTTC.

V gene TRBV7-9 combines with J gene TRBJ2-3, with TRBD1 matching 7 bases. The V gene's germline CDR1 is SEHNR and CDR2 FQNEAQ (reference sequence). The V and J ends lost 5 bases and 5 bases, in that order; junction bases with no gene match: 10. The CDR3 covers 15 residues. CDR3 protein: CASSLRGGKIDTQYF. CDR3 nucleotide sequence: TGTGCCAGCAGCCTGAGAGGGGGCAAAATAGATACGCAGTATTTT. Full variable domain (missing parts from reference TRBV7-9 and TRBJ2-3): DTGVSQNPRHKITKRGQNVTFRCDPISEHNRLYWYRQTLGQGPEFLTYFQNEAQLEKSRLLSDRFSAERPKGSFSTLEIQRTEQGDSAMYLCASSLRGGKIDTQYFGPGTRLTVL.

The V call is TRBV2, the J call TRBJ1-5; D uncertain. V was cut by 6 bases and J by 5 bases, with 5 bases left in between. CDR1 is SNHLY and CDR2 is FYNNEI in the germline V gene. This CDR3 contains 11 residues. The CDR3 reads CASRRDQPQHF. The CDR3, as DNA: TGTGCCAGCAGGAGGGATCAGCCCCAGCATTTT.

This clone was counted between two and nine times. This chain connects TRBV6-5 to TRBJ2-1; D is perhaps TRBD2 (5 bases). Germline CDR1 MNHEY, CDR2 SVGAGI. Between the trimmed V and J ends, which lost 2 bases and 3 bases, there was a span of 11 bases. There are 15 residues in the CDR3. CDR3 loop: CASSYGGLIYNEQFF. CDR3 DNA sequence: TGTGCCAGCAGTTACGGTGGACTCATCTACAATGAGCAGTTCTTC.

In its sample, this clone was seen a few times. The chain carries TRBV9 and TRBJ1-5; 7 bases fit TRBD1. In germline, CDR1 is SGDLS, CDR2 YYNGEE. V gave up 0 bases and J gave up 5 bases; unmatched junction bases: 2. CDR3 length: 14 amino acids. The CDR3 nucleotides are TGTGCCAGCAGCGTAGGACAGGGAGATCAGCCCCAGCATTTT. Encoded protein: CASSVGQGDQPQHF. Together with reference TRBV9 and TRBJ1-5, the CDR3 gives the full variable domain: DSGVTQTPKHLITATGQRVTLRCSPRSGDLSVYWYQQSLDQGLQFLIQYYNGEERAKGNILERFSAQQFPDLHSELNLSSLELGDSALYFCASSVGQGDQPQHFGDGTRLSIL.

This clone was counted only a few times. The same CDR3 also results from other DNA sequences found in this sample. CDR3 sequence reads: CSVVWTRDSRETQYF. CDR3 in DNA: TGCAGCGTTGTTTGGACTAGAGACTCCAGGGAGACCCAGTACTTC. This sequence joins TRBV29-1 and TRBJ2-5; 7 bases align to TRBD2. The CDR3 extends over 15 amino acids. Germline V CDR1 and CDR2: SQVTM, ANQGSEA. The junction had 13 bases not matched to a gene; V was cut back by 4 bases and J by 5 bases.

The V gene is TRBV5-6, the J gene TRBJ2-7; D unresolved. The ends were cut back, 4 bases at V and 1 base at J, with 9 bases in the middle. The CDR3 runs 13 residues. The germline CDR1 and CDR2 sequences are SGHDT and YYEEEE. In DNA, the CDR3 is TGTGCCAGCAGCCTGACGCTGTCCTACGAGCAGTACTTC. Translation gives CASSLTLSYEQYF.

This clone was seen a few times. The chain carries TRBV6-5 and TRBJ2-1; 10 nucleotides agree with TRBD2. CDR1 is MNHEY, CDR2 SVGAGI, per germline. CDR3 length: 15 amino acids. J lost 4 bases, V lost 4 bases, and 4 bases had no gene match. CDR3 protein: CASSFTSGVYNEQFF. The DNA of the CDR3 is TGTGCCAGCAGTTTCACTAGCGGGGTGTACAATGAGCAGTTCTTC.

This clone was recorded a few times. V is TRBV5-4 and J is TRBJ2-5; D is possibly TRBD1 (5 bases). Germline lookup yields CDR1 SGHNT and CDR2 YYREEE (reference sequence). V was trimmed by 1 base and J by 3 bases, leaving 10 bases between them. The CDR3 loop spans 14 amino acids. In nucleotides, the CDR3 is TGTGCCAGCAGCTTGATGACAGCCAAAGAGACCCAGTACTTC. Translating gives CASSLMTAKETQYF.

The CDR3 bases are TGCAGCGTGCCGGGACAGGGGGCCCCCAGCTCCTACAATGAGCAGTTCTTC. Its translation is CSVPGQGAPSSYNEQFF. The rearrangement joins TRBV29-1 to TRBJ2-1, with 12 bases aligning to TRBD1. V shed 6 bases, J shed 0 bases, and the junction held 9 bases outside the gene matches. The CDR3 runs 17 residues. Germline CDR1 and CDR2: SQVTM and ANQGSEA.

This clone was counted a few times. The V call is TRBV27, the J call TRBJ2-3; D not resolved. Germline lookup yields CDR1 MNHEY and CDR2 SMNVEV (reference sequence). The CDR3 is 15 residues long. The V end was cut by 4 bases, the J end by 1 base, with 12 bases between. As DNA, the CDR3 is TGTGCCAGCAGTTCTCCACGGAACCGCACAGATACGCAGTATTTT. Translating it yields CASSSPRNRTDTQYF.

Many counts were recorded for this clone. Within the sample, other DNA sequences also encode this same CDR3. V gene TRBV10-3 combines with J gene TRBJ2-5, with D tentatively TRBD1 or TRBD2 (6 bases each). Per the germline V gene, CDR1 is ENHRY and CDR2 is SYGVKD. Trimming took off 0 bases at V and 4 bases at J, with 9 bases between the two ends. The CDR3 is 14 amino acids. The CDR3 nucleotides read TGTGCCATCAGTGAGTCAGGGGGAGGAGAGACCCAGTACTTC. Its translation: CAISESGGGETQYF.